The T cell receptor (beta chain) described here comes from a study of blood T cell repertoires in COVID-19. Study at large: Sources were T cells, B-cell-depleted T cells, or PBMCs; the material itself was cDNA or gDNA.

Clones were sequenced by immunoSEQ multiplex PCR, and TCRdb holds only the in-frame ones, with some missing. The top ten hold 3.4% of the sample, which has under 250,000 clones, around 84% seen once. Trimming stripped 4 bases from V and 7 bases from J, with 11 bases between. The CDR3 is made up of 12 amino acids. CDR1 SGDLS and CDR2 YYNGEE come from the germline V gene. This clonotype was obtained from a woman aged 18 to 35 with acute or convalescent COVID-19. Sequenced input: peripheral blood. This sequence joins TRBV9 and TRBJ1-1; no definite D call. CDR3 sequence reads: CASSPRGSEAFF. For the CDR3, the DNA is TGTGCCAGCAGCCCCCGCGGTAGTGAAGCTTTCTTT.